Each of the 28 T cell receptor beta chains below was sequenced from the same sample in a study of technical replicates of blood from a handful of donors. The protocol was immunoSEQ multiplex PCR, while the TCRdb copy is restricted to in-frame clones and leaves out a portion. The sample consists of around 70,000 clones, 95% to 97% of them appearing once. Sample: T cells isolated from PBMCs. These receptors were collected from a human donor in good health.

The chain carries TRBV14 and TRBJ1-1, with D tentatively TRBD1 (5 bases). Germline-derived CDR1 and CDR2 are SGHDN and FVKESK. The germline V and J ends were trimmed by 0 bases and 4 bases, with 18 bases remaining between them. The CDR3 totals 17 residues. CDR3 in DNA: TGTGCCAGCAGCCAAGAGGTGGGACCCCGGAGGGGCACTGAAGCTTTCTTT. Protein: CASSQEVGPRRGTEAFF.

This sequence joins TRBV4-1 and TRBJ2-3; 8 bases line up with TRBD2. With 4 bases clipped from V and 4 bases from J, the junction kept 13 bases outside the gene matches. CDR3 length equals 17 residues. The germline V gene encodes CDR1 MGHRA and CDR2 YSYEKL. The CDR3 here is CASSPQAKRELSDTQYF. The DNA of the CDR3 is TGCGCCAGCAGCCCACAAGCAAAGCGGGAGCTTTCAGATACGCAGTATTTT.

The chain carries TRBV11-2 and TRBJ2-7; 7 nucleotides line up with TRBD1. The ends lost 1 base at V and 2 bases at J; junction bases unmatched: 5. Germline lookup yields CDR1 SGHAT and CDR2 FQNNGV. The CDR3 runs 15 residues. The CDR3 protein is CASSLVGTETYEQYF. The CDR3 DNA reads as TGTGCCAGCAGCTTAGTGGGGACAGAGACCTACGAGCAGTACTTC. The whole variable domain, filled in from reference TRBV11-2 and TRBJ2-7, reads EAGVAQSPRYKIIEKRQSVAFWCNPISGHATLYWYQQILGQGPKLLIQFQNNGVVDDSQLPKDRFSAERLKGVDSTLKIQPAKLEDSAVYLCASSLVGTETYEQYFGPGTRLTVT.

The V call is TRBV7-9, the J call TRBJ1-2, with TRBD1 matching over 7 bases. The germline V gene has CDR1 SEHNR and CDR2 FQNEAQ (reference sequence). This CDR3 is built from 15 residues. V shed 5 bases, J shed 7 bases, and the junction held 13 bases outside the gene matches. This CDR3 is CASSLGTGVRSGYTF. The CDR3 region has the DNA TGTGCCAGCAGCCTCGGAACAGGGGTGAGGTCTGGCTACACCTTC.

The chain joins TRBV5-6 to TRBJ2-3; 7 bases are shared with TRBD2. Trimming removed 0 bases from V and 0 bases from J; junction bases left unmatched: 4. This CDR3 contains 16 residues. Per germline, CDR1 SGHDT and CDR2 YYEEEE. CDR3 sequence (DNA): TGTGCCAGCAGCTTGGGGCTAGCGGCTAGCACAGATACGCAGTATTTT. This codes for CASSLGLAASTDTQYF.

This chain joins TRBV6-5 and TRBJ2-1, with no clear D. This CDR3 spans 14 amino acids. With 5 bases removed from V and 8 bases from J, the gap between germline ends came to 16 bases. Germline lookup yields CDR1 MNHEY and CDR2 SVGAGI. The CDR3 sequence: CASSPHSPVDEQFF. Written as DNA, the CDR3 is TGTGCCAGCAGTCCCCACAGTCCGGTCGATGAGCAGTTCTTC.

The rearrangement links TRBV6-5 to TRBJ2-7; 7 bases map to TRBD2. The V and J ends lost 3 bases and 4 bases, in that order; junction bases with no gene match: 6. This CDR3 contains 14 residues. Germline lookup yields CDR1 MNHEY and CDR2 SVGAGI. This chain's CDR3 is CASSYRASGYEQYF. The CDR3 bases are TGTGCCAGCAGTTATAGGGCTAGCGGTTACGAGCAGTACTTC.

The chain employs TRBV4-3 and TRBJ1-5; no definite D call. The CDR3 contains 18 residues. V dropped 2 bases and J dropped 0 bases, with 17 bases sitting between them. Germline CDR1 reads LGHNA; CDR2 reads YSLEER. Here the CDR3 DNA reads TGCGCCAGCAGCCAAACCCTATTTGAACCCTATAGCAATCAGCCCCAGCATTTT. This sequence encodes CASSQTLFEPYSNQPQHF.

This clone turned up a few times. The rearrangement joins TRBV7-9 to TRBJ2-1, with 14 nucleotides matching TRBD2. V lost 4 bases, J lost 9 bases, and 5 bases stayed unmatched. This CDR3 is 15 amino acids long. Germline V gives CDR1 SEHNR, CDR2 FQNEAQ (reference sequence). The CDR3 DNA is TGTGCCAGCAGCTCCCGACTAGCGGGAGGGGGTGAGCAGTTCTTC. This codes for CASSSRLAGGGEQFF.

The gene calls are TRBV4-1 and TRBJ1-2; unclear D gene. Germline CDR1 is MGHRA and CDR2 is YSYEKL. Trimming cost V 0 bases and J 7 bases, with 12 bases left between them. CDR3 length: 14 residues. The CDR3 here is CASSQDSGLSGYTF. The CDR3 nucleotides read TGCGCCAGCAGCCAAGATTCGGGGTTATCTGGCTACACCTTC.

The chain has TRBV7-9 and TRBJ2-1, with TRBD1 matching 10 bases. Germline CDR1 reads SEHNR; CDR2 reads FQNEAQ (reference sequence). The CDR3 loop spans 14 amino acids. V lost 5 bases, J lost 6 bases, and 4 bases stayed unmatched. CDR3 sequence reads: CASSPGQGLNEQFF. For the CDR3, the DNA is TGTGCCAGCAGCCCGGGACAGGGGCTCAATGAGCAGTTCTTC.

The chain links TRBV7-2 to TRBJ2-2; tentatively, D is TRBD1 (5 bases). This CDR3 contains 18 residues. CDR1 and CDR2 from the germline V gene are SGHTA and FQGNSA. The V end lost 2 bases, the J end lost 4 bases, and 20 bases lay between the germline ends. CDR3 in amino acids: CASSLRIWESTGTGELFF. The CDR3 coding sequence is TGTGCCAGCAGCTTAAGGATTTGGGAATCTACAGGCACCGGGGAGCTGTTTTTT.

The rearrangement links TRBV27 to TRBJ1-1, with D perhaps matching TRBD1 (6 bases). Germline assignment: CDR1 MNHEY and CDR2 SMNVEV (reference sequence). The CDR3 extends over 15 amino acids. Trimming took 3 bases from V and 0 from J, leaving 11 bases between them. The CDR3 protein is CASSFMWDMNTEAFF. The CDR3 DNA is TGTGCCAGCAGTTTTATGTGGGACATGAACACTGAAGCTTTCTTT.

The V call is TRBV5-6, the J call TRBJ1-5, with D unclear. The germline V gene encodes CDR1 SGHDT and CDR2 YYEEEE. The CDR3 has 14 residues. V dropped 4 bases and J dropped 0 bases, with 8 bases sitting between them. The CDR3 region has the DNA TGTGCCAGCAGCACGGTCTATAGCAATCAGCCCCAGCATTTT. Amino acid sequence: CASSTVYSNQPQHF.

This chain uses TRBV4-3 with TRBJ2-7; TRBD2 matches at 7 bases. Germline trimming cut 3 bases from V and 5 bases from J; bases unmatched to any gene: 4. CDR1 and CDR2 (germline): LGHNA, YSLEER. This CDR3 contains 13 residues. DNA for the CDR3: TGCGCCAGCAGCCACGGACTAGGGGACGAGCAGTACTTC. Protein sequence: CASSHGLGDEQYF.

The CDR3 DNA reads TGTGCCTCAAATTCAGCGGGATTAGAAGAGACCCAGTACTTC. Its translation: CASNSAGLEETQYF. The gene calls are TRBV30 and TRBJ2-5; TRBD2 matches 7 bases. Losses at the gene ends were 7 bases for V and 3 bases for J; bases not matched to a gene: 11. There are 14 residues in the CDR3. The germline CDR1 and CDR2 sequences are GTSNPN and SVGIG (reference sequence).

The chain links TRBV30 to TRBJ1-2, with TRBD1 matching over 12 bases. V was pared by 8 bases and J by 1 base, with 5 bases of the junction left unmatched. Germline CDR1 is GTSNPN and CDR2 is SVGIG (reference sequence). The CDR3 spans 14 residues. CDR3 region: CAMGTGGFNYGYTF. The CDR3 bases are TGTGCCATGGGGACAGGGGGCTTTAACTATGGCTACACCTTC.

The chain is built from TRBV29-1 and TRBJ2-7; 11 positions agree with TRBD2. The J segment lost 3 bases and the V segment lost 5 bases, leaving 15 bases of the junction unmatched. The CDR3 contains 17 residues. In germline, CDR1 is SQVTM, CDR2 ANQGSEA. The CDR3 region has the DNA TGCAGCGTTACGAAAATTTTAGCGGGAGGGCCCCTCTACGAGCAGTACTTC. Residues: CSVTKILAGGPLYEQYF.

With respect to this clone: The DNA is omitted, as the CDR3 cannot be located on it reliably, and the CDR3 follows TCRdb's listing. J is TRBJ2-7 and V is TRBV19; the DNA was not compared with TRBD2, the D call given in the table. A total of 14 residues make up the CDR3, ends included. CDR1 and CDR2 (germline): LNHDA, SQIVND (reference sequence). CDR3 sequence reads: CASTSGGSRHEQYF.

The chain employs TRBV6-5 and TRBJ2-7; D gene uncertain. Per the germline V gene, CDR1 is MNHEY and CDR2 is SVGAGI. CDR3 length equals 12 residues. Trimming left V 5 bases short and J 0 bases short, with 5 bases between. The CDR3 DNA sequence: TGTGCCAGCAGTAAGAGCTCCTACGAGCAGTACTTC. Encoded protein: CASSKSSYEQYF.

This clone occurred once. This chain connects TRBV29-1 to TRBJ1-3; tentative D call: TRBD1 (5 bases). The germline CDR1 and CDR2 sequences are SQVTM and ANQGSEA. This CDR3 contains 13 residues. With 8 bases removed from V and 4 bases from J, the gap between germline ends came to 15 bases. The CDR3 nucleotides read TGCAGCTTCGCAGGGTTGGCCGGAAACACCATATATTTT. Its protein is CSFAGLAGNTIYF.

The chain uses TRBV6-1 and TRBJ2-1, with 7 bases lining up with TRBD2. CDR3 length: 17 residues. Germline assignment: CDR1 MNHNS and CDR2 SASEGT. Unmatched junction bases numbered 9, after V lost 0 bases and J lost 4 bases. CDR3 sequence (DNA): TGTGCCAGCAGTGAAGCGGCAGCGGGAAGAGGGTACAATGAGCAGTTCTTC. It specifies CASSEAAAGRGYNEQFF.

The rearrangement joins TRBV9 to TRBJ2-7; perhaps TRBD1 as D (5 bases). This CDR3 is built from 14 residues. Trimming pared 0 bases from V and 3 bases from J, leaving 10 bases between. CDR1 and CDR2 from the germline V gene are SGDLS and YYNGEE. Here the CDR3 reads CASSVDVDSYEQYF. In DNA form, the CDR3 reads TGTGCCAGCAGCGTAGACGTCGACAGCTACGAGCAGTACTTC.

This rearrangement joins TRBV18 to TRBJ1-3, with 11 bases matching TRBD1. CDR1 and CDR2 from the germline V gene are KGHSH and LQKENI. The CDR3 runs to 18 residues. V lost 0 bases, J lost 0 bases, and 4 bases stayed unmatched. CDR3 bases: TGTGCCAGCTCACCACCCGGGACAGGGGGGAGCTCTGGAAACACCATATATTTT. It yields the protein CASSPPGTGGSSGNTIYF.

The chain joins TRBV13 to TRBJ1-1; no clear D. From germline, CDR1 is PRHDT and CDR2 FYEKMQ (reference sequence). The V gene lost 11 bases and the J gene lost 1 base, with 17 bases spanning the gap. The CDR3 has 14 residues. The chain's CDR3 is CAVSVGETNTEAFF. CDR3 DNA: TGTGCCGTCAGCGTGGGTGAAACGAACACTGAAGCTTTCTTT.

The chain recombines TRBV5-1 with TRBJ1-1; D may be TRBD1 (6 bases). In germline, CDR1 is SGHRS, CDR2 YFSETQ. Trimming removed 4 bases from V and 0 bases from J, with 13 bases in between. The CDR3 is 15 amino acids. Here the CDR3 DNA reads TGCGCCAGCAGCCCACGGACAGACATGAACACTGAAGCTTTCTTT. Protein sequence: CASSPRTDMNTEAFF.

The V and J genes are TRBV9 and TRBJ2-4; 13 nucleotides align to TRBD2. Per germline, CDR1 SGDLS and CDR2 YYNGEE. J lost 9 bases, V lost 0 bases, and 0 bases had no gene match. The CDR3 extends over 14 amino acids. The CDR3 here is CASSVGTSGSIQYF. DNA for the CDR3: TGTGCCAGCAGCGTAGGGACTAGCGGGAGCATTCAGTACTTC.

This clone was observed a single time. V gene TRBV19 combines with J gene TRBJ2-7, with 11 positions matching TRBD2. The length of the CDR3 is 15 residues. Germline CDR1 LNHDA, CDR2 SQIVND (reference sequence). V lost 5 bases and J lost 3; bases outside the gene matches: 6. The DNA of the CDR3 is TGTGCCAGTAGTTCCCCTACTAGCGGGGGCTACGAGCAGTACTTC. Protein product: CASSSPTSGGYEQYF.